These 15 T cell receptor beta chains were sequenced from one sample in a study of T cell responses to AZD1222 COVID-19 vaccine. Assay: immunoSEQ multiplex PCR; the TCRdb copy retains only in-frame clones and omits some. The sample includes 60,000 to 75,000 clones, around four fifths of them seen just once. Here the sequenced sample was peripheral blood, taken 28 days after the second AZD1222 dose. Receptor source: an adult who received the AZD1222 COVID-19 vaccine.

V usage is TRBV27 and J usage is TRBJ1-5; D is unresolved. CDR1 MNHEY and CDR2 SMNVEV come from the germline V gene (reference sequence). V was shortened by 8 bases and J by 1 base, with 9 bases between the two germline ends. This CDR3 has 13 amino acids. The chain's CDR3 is CASGTESNQPQHF. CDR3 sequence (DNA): TGTGCCAGCGGTACAGAAAGCAATCAGCCCCAGCATTTT.

The CDR3 region has the DNA TGTGCCTGCCGACCGGGACAGGGCTCCTACAATGAGCAGTTCTTC. Amino acids: CACRPGQGSYNEQFF. The rearrangement links TRBV30 to TRBJ2-1; 9 bases map to TRBD1. Germline V gene lookup returns CDR1 GTSNPN and CDR2 SVGIG (reference sequence). CDR3 length: 15 amino acids. V lost 6 bases and J lost 0; bases outside the gene matches: 6.

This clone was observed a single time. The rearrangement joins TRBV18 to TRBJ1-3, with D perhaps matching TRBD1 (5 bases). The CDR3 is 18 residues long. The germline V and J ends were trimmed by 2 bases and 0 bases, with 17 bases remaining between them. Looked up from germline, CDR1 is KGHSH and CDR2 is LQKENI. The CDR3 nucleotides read TGTGCCAGCTCACCAGGGGTACGGGGCTTTTCCTCTGGAAACACCATATATTTT. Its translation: CASSPGVRGFSSGNTIYF. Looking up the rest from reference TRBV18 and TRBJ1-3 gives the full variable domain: NAGVMQNPRHLVRRRGQEARLRCSPMKGHSHVYWYRQLPEEGLKFMVYLQKENIIDESGMPKERFSAEFPKEGPSILRIQQVVRGDSAAYFCASSPGVRGFSSGNTIYFGEGSWLTVV.

Here the CDR3 reads CATSDYNRTQYF. The CDR3 DNA reads TGTGCCACCAGTGATTATAATAGGACGCAGTATTTT. The genes are TRBV24-1 and TRBJ2-3, with D hard to call. V dropped 2 bases and J dropped 9 bases, with 8 bases sitting between them. The CDR3 is 12 residues long. Germline CDR1 KGHDR, CDR2 SFDVKD.

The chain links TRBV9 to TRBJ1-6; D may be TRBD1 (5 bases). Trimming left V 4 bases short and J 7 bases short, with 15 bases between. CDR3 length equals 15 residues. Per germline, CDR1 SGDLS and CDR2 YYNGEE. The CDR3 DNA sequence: TGTGCCAGCAGCTCCCGGGGCCACGAAAATTCACCCCTCCACTTT. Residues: CASSSRGHENSPLHF. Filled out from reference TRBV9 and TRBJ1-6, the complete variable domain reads DSGVTQTPKHLITATGQRVTLRCSPRSGDLSVYWYQQSLDQGLQFLIQYYNGEERAKGNILERFSAQQFPDLHSELNLSSLELGDSALYFCASSSRGHENSPLHFGNGTRLTVT.

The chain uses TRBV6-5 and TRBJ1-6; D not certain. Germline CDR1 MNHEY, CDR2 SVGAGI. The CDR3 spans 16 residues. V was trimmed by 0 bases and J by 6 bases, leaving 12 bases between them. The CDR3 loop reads CASSYSPGAVNSPLHF. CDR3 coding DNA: TGTGCCAGCAGTTACTCCCCGGGAGCTGTTAATTCACCCCTCCACTTT.

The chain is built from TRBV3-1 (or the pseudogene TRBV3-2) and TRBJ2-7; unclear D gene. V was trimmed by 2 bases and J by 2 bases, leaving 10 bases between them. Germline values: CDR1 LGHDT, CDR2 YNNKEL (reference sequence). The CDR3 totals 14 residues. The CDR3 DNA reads TGTGCCAGCAGCCAATCGACCTCCCCCTACGAGCAGTACTTC. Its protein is CASSQSTSPYEQYF.

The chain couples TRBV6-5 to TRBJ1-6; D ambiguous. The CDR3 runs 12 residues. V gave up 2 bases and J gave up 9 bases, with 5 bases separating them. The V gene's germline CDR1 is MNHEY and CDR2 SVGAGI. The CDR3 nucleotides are TGTGCCAGCAGTTACCGCCTTTCACCCCTCCACTTT. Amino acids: CASSYRLSPLHF.

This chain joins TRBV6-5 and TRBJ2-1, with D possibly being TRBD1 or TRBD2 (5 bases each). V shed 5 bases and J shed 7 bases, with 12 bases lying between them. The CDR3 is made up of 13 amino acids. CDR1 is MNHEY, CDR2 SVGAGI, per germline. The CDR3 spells CASSRGGENEQFF. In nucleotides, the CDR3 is TGTGCCAGCAGTCGTGGGGGAGAGAATGAGCAGTTCTTC.

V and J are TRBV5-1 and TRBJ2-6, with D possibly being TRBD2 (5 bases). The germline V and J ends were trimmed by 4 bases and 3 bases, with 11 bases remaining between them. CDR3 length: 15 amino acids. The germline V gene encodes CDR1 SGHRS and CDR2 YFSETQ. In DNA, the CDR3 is TGCGCCAGCAGCGCGGGTCCTCGTGGGGCCAACGTCCTGACTTTC. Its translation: CASSAGPRGANVLTF. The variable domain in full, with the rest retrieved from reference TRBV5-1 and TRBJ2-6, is KAGVTQTPRYLIKTRGQQVTLSCSPISGHRSVSWYQQTPGQGLQFLFEYFSETQRNKGNFPGRFSGRQFSNSRSEMNVSTLELGDSALYLCASSAGPRGANVLTFGAGSRLTVL.

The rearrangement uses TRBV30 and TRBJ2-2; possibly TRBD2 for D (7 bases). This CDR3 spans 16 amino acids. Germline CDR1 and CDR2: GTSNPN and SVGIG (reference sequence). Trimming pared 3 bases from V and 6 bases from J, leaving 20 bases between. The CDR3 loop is CAWRLIGGRKSGELFF. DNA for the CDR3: TGTGCCTGGAGGCTTATCGGGGGGCGAAAATCCGGGGAGCTGTTTTTT.

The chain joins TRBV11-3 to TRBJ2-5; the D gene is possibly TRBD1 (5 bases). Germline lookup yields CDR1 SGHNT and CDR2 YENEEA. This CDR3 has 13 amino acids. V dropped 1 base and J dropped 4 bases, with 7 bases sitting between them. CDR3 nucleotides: TGTGCCAGCAGCTTAGGGGGCGGAGAGACCCAGTACTTC. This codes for CASSLGGGETQYF.

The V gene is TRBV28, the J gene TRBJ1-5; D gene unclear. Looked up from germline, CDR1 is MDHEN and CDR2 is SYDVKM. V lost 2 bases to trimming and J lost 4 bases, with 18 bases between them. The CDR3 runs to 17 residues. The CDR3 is CASSLEGSRGPNQPQHF. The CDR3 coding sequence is TGTGCCAGCAGTTTAGAGGGCTCGCGTGGTCCGAATCAGCCCCAGCATTTT.

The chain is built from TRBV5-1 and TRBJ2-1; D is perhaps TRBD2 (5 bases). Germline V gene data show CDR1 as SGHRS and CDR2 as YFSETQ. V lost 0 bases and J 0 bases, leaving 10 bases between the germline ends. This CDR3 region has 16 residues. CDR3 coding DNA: TGCGCCAGCAGCTTGGCAGTAAGCGGCTCCTACAATGAGCAGTTCTTC. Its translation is CASSLAVSGSYNEQFF.

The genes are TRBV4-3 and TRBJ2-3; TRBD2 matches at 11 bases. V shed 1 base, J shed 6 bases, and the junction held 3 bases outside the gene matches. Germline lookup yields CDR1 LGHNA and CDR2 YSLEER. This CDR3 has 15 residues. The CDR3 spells CASSQGLAGMDTQYF. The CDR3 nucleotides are TGCGCCAGCAGCCAAGGACTAGCGGGGATGGATACGCAGTATTTT.